The source of this T cell receptor beta chain is a study of vaccination and CD4 T cells after COVID-19. Overall study: Two of the convalescents were Hispanic, and convalescents were six males and four females. Researchers took samples from a few convalescent patients on day 14 and on days 161 to 241 after vaccination.

As for time point: late sampling 161 to 241 days after vaccination in three convalescent patients. This clonotype was seen a handful of times. TCRdb used MiXCR to reprocess the PCR reads, holding one entry per CDR3 protein. This table holds 30,000 or so distinct CDR3 sequences, about 46% found once. Germline V gene data show CDR1 as LNHDA and CDR2 as SQIVND (reference sequence). The CDR3 contains 14 residues. Trimming left V 2 bases short and J 2 bases short, with 7 bases between. This sample comprised CD4+ T cells from blood, obtained about 7 months after SARS-CoV-2 vaccination. This chain connects TRBV19 to TRBJ1-5; D remains unclear. The sequence was collected from a human donor who had recovered from COVID-19. CDR3 in DNA: TGTGCCAGTAGTATACGGCAACGCAATCAGCCCCAGCATTTT. Amino acids: CASSIRQRNQPQHF.